This passage covers 6 T cell receptor beta chains from one sample sequenced in a study of CD8 T cells in ankylosing spondylitis. General observations from the study: A motif in TCR beta, a set of eight highly homologous variants, appeared characteristic of ankylosing spondylitis blood.

TCRdb redid the calling of the 5' RACE reads with MiXCR, one entry per CDR3 protein. The repertoire holds 670,000 or so distinct CDR3 sequences, with under 20% as singletons. No antigens are known for them. The specimen was blood, either unsorted or a sorted T cell fraction (not recorded which). The receptors derive from a male donor with ankylosing spondylitis.

The chain carries TRBV11-3 and TRBJ2-1; D unresolved. CDR3 size: 12 residues. The V and J ends lost 5 bases and 10 bases respectively, with 12 bases between them. Germline CDR1 reads SGHNT; CDR2 reads YENEEA. Here the CDR3 DNA reads TGTGCCAGCAGCGCTGGGGTCAGGGAGCAGTTCTTC. This sequence encodes CASSAGVREQFF.

The CDR3 is CASSRGSATYEQYF. CDR3 sequence (DNA): TGTGCCAGCAGCCGCGGGAGCGCCACCTACGAGCAGTACTTC. The V call is TRBV7-9, the J call TRBJ2-7, with 7 bases aligning to TRBD2. Trimming removed 5 bases from V and 2 bases from J; junction bases left unmatched: 6. Germline V lookup: CDR1 SEHNR, CDR2 FQNEAQ (reference sequence). The CDR3 is made up of 14 amino acids.

This clonotype was picked up many times. This chain joins TRBV12-3 or TRBV12-4 and TRBJ2-5, with D unresolved. V lost 6 bases and J 5 bases, leaving 7 bases between the germline ends. The CDR3 covers 11 residues. The CDR3 DNA is TGTGCCAGCAGCCTAGACGAGACCCAGTACTTC. This sequence encodes CASSLDETQYF.

The chain is built from TRBV5-1 and TRBJ1-3, with 7 bases fitting TRBD1. The CDR3 runs 12 residues. J gave up 9 bases and V 3 bases, and 3 bases lay outside the gene matches. Germline CDR1 SGHRS, CDR2 YFSETQ. DNA for the CDR3: TGCGCCAGCAGCTCAGACAGGGTCACCATATATTTT. This encodes CASSSDRVTIYF. The variable domain in full, completed from reference TRBV5-1 and TRBJ1-3, reads KAGVTQTPRYLIKTRGQQVTLSCSPISGHRSVSWYQQTPGQGLQFLFEYFSETQRNKGNFPGRFSGRQFSNSRSEMNVSTLELGDSALYLCASSSDRVTIYFGEGSWLTVV.

This clonotype was observed a handful of times. V gene TRBV5-5 combines with J gene TRBJ2-1; 10 bases line up with TRBD2. The CDR3 covers 15 residues. Germline V lookup: CDR1 SGHKS, CDR2 YYEKEE (reference sequence). The V segment lost 0 bases and the J segment 6 bases; nucleotides outside the gene matches: 3. The CDR3 DNA follows: TGTGCCAGCAGCTTGGTGACTAGCGGGTTCAATGAGCAGTTCTTC. Translating gives CASSLVTSGFNEQFF.

The gene calls are TRBV7-9 and TRBJ1-1; D not resolved. Deletions cut 6 bases from V and 5 bases from J, with 10 bases between. CDR3 size: 12 residues. Germline V gene lookup returns CDR1 SEHNR and CDR2 FQNEAQ (reference sequence). The CDR3 protein is CASRGSETEAFF. The CDR3 nucleotides read TGTGCCAGCAGGGGGTCGGAGACTGAAGCTTTCTTT. Drawing the rest from reference TRBV7-9 and TRBJ1-1, the complete variable domain is DTGVSQNPRHKITKRGQNVTFRCDPISEHNRLYWYRQTLGQGPEFLTYFQNEAQLEKSRLLSDRFSAERPKGSFSTLEIQRTEQGDSAMYLCASRGSETEAFFGQGTRLTVV.